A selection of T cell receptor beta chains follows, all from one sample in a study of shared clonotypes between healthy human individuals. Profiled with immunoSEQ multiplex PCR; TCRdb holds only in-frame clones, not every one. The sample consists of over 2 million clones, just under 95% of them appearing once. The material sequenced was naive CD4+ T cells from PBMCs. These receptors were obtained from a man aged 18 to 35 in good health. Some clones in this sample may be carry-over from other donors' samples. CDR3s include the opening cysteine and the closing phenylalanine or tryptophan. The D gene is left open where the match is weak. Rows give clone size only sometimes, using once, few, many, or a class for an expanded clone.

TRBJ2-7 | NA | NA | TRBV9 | TGTGCCAGCAGCGTGGGTAGGGGCTCCTACGAGCAGTACTTC | CASSVGRGSYEQYF
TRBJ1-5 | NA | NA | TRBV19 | TGTGCCAGTAGTTTCCATACCGGGGGAAGAGATCAGCCCCAGCATTTT | CASSFHTGGRDQPQHF
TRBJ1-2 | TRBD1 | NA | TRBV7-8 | TGTGCCAGCAGCACGGGACAGCCGTATGGCTACACCTTC | CASSTGQPYGYTF
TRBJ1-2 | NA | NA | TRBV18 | TGTGCCAGCTCACCAGGGGCCCCCAACTATGGCTACACCTTC | CASSPGAPNYGYTF
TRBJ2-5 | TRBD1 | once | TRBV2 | TGTGCCAGCAGTGTAGGGACAGGGCCCCAGTACTTC | CASSVGTGPQYF
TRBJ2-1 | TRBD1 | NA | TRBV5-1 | TGCGCCAGCAGCTTCCTCCGGACAGGATACAATGAGCAGTTCTTC | CASSFLRTGYNEQFF
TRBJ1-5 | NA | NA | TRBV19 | TGTGCCAGTAGTCTTTCGACCGAGAATCAGCCCCAGCATTTT | CASSLSTENQPQHF
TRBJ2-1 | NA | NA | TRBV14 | TGTGCCAGCAGCCAATGGGTTAGCGCGAATGAGCAGTTCTTC | CASSQWVSANEQFF
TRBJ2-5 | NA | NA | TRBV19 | TGTGCCAGTAGTATTATGAGAGAAGAGACCCAGTACTTC | CASSIMREETQYF
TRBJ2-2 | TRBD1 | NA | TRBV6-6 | TGTGCCAGCAGCCCCAACAGGGGCCCCTTGGGCGGGGAGCTGTTTTTT | CASSPNRGPLGGELFF
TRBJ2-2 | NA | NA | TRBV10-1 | TGCGCCAGCAACCCGACGGACACCGGGGAGCTGTTTTTT | CASNPTDTGELFF
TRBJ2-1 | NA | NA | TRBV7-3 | TGTGCCAGCAGCCCAGGGAGAGCCTACAATGAGCAGTTCTTC | CASSPGRAYNEQFF
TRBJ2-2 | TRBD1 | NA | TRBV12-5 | TGTGCTAGTGGCCGGACAGGGGCTTCACCAAACACCGGGGAGCTGTTTTTT | CASGRTGASPNTGELFF
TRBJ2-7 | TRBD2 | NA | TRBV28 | TGTGCCACCTTACCTAATAGCGGGATTACCTACGAGCAGTACTTC | CATLPNSGITYEQYF
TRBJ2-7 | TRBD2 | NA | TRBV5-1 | TGCGCCAGCAGTTATGAGGGACTAGCGGCTCCTTACGAGCAGTACTTC | CASSYEGLAAPYEQYF
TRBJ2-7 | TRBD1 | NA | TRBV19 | TGTGCCAGTAGTACCCAGGGGACAGGCCTGTACGAGCAGTACTTC | CASSTQGTGLYEQYF
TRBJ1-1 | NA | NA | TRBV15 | TGTGCCACCAGCAGAGATTTAATTCTGGGGGTTGGGGAAGCTTTCTTT | CATSRDLILGVGEAFF
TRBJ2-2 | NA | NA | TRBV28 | TGTGCCAGCAGTTTAGATACAGCGAACACCGGGGAGCTGTTTTTT | CASSLDTANTGELFF
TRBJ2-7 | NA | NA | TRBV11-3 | TGTGCCAGCAGCTTTTCAGCCTACTCCTACGAGCAGTACTTC | CASSFSAYSYEQYF
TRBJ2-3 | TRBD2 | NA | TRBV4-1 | TGCGCCAGCAGCCAAAAGGGGCCGCCCAGCACTAGCGGGATAATCGGAGATACGCAGTATTTT | CASSQKGPPSTSGIIGDTQYF
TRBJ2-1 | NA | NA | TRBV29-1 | TGCAGCGCCCCTGGGGGGGACAGCTCCTACAATGAGCAGTTCTTC | CSAPGGDSSYNEQFF
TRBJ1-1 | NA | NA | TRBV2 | TGTGCCAGCAGTGAAGTAACCACAGTTCCGAAAGCTTTCTTT | CASSEVTTVPKAFF
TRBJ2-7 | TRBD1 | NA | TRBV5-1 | TGCGCCAGCAGCCAGACAGGGGACTCCTACGAGCAGTACTTC | CASSQTGDSYEQYF
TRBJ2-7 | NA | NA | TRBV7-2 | TGTGCCAGCAGCCGGGGGCCCATAACCTACGAGCAGTACTTC | CASSRGPITYEQYF
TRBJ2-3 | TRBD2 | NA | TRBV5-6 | TGTGCCAGCAGCAGGGGACTAGTTGTCACAGATACGCAGTATTTT | CASSRGLVVTDTQYF
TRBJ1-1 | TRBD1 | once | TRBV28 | TGTGCCAGCAGGGCCTGGGAAGGGGGCGGATCGAACACTGAAGCTTTCTTT | CASRAWEGGGSNTEAFF